The rows below give T cell receptor beta chains drawn from one sample of a study of blood T cell repertoires in COVID-19. Generated by immunoSEQ multiplex PCR, the TCRdb table keeps only in-frame clones and is missing some. Of around 180,000 clones listed, about 88% are singletons. The material sequenced was peripheral blood. The receptors come from a human donor in a cohort sampled during active COVID-19. Each CDR3 is given with its conserved first and last residue. D genes are given only for firm matches. Only some rows state a clone size, as once, few, many or a class for expanded clones.

d_gene	abundance	v_gene	j_gene	CDR3aa	CDR3nt
NA	NA	TRBV12-2	TRBJ2-1	CASRKQTGGYNEQFF	TGTGCAAGTCGCAAACAGACAGGGGGGTACAATGAGCAGTTCTTC
TRBD2	once	TRBV28	TRBJ2-1	CASSLGVGTSGRMDEQFF	TGTGCCAGCAGTTTAGGAGTGGGGACTAGCGGGAGGATGGATGAGCAGTTCTTC
NA	NA	TRBV7-2	TRBJ2-3	CASSRTQGRFDTQYF	TGTGCCAGCAGCCGCACGCAGGGCAGATTTGATACGCAGTATTTT
TRBD1	NA	TRBV6-5	TRBJ1-1	CASRLQGQVTEAFF	TGTGCCAGCAGGTTGCAGGGACAGGTCACTGAAGCTTTCTTT
TRBD2	NA	TRBV19	TRBJ2-1	CASLNPGLAGVEQFF	TGTGCCAGCCTAAACCCGGGACTAGCGGGAGTGGAGCAGTTCTTC
NA	NA	TRBV2	TRBJ2-3	CASSGALGWDTQYF	TGTGCCAGCAGTGGGGCGTTAGGTTGGGATACGCAGTATTTT
TRBD1	NA	TRBV7-9	TRBJ1-4	CASSPWTGDEKLFF	TGTGCCAGCAGCCCATGGACAGGGGATGAAAAACTGTTTTTT
NA	NA	TRBV11-3	TRBJ2-2	CASSLTGSGELFF	TGTGCCAGCAGTCTGACGGGGAGCGGGGAGCTGTTTTTT
NA	NA	TRBV28	TRBJ1-5	CASSGEPGGNQPQHF	TGTGCCAGCAGTGGGGAGCCGGGGGGCAATCAGCCCCAGCATTTT
TRBD2	NA	TRBV6-1	TRBJ2-2	CASSAPHMGLAGLGGELFF	TGTGCCAGCAGTGCCCCTCACATGGGACTAGCGGGTTTAGGCGGGGAGCTGTTTTTT
NA	NA	TRBV6-5	TRBJ1-5	CASSQIRGGNQPQHF	TGTGCCAGCAGTCAGATTAGGGGAGGAAATCAGCCCCAGCATTTT
NA	NA	TRBV3-1/TRBV3-2	TRBJ2-1	CASPACGGYNEQFF	TGTGCCAGCCCAGCCTGCGGAGGTTACAATGAGCAGTTCTTC
TRBD1	NA	TRBV10-3	TRBJ1-2	CAISGTALGGYTF	TGTGCCATCAGCGGGACAGCTTTGGGTGGCTACACCTTC
TRBD2	NA	TRBV11-2	TRBJ2-5	CASSSGGETQYF	TGTGCCAGCAGTAGCGGGGGCGAGACCCAGTACTTC
TRBD2	NA	TRBV24-1	TRBJ2-1	CATSDGLAGPYNEQFF	TGTGCCACCAGTGATGGATTAGCGGGGCCCTACAATGAGCAGTTCTTC
NA	NA	TRBV5-1	TRBJ2-2	CASSLGPRRGGTGELFF	TGCGCCAGCAGCTTGGGCCCTCGGCGCGGCGGCACCGGGGAGCTGTTTTTT
NA	once	TRBV29-1	TRBJ2-3	CSVGYGQRDTQYF	TGCAGCGTTGGCTATGGACAGCGAGATACGCAGTATTTT
TRBD1	NA	TRBV7-2	TRBJ1-5	CASSRTGGYNQPQHF	TGTGCCAGCAGCAGGACAGGGGGTTACAATCAGCCCCAGCATTTT
TRBD1	NA	TRBV12-3/TRBV12-4	TRBJ1-1	CASSLRGGVEAFF	TGTGCCAGCAGTTTAAGAGGGGGCGTTGAAGCTTTCTTT
TRBD2	NA	TRBV6-2/TRBV6-3	TRBJ2-7	CASSYIAGSFGEQYF	TGTGCCAGCAGTTATATAGCGGGATCTTTTGGTGAGCAGTACTTC
TRBD1	NA	TRBV30	TRBJ2-4	CAWDRANIQYF	TGTGCCTGGGACAGGGCAAACATTCAGTACTTC
NA	NA	TRBV4-2	TRBJ1-1	CASSQELGAVFTEAFF	TGTGCCAGCAGCCAAGAGTTGGGGGCCGTCTTTACTGAAGCTTTCTTT
NA	NA	TRBV2	TRBJ2-1	CAIPSGGDNEQFF	TGTGCCATTCCTTCAGGCGGGGACAATGAGCAGTTCTTC
NA	NA	TRBV7-9	TRBJ2-7	CASSDFSYEQYF	TGTGCCAGCAGCGACTTTTCCTACGAGCAGTACTTC
NA	NA	TRBV19	TRBJ2-5	CASSRGLAFETQYF	TGTGCCAGTAGTAGGGGACTCGCTTTTGAGACCCAGTACTTC
TRBD1	NA	TRBV7-6	TRBJ1-5	CASSPGTGKGQPQHF	TGTGCCAGCAGCCCCGGGACAGGGAAAGGTCAGCCCCAGCATTTT
TRBD1	NA	TRBV7-9	TRBJ2-7	CASSSDRGPRYEQYF	TGTGCCAGCAGCTCGGACAGGGGGCCTCGTTACGAGCAGTACTTC
TRBD1	NA	TRBV9	TRBJ2-7	CASSVGTGPYEQYF	TGTGCCAGCAGCGTGGGGACAGGCCCCTACGAGCAGTACTTC
TRBD2	NA	TRBV6-2/TRBV6-3	TRBJ2-1	CASSYASGYNEQFF	TGTGCCAGCAGTTACGCTAGCGGGTACAATGAGCAGTTCTTC
NA	NA	TRBV7-9	TRBJ2-1	CASSTPGLPVEFF	TGTGCCAGCAGCACCCCGGGACTCCCTGTCGAGTTCTTC
NA	NA	TRBV6-2/TRBV6-3	TRBJ1-5	CASSYKDISLGNQPQHF	TGTGCCAGCAGTTACAAGGACATCTCATTAGGCAATCAGCCCCAGCATTTT
TRBD2	NA	TRBV3-1/TRBV3-2	TRBJ2-5	CASSLRTSGSETQYF	TGTGCCAGCAGCCTACGGACTAGCGGGTCAGAGACCCAGTACTTC
TRBD2	NA	TRBV19	TRBJ2-7	CASSIRGLAGGPFGEQYF	TGTGCCAGTAGTATTCGGGGACTAGCGGGAGGGCCGTTCGGGGAGCAGTACTTC
NA	few	TRBV7-2	TRBJ2-4	CASREGAKNIQYF	TGTGCCAGTCGTGAGGGTGCCAAAAACATTCAGTACTTC
TRBD2	NA	TRBV7-2	TRBJ2-3	CASSLGSLTSADTQYF	TGTGCCAGCAGCTTAGGTTCCCTGACTAGCGCAGATACGCAGTATTTT
TRBD1	NA	TRBV24-1	TRBJ2-2	CATSAGTGTGAGGELFF	TGTGCCACCAGTGCCGGAACCGGGACAGGGGCTGGCGGGGAGCTGTTTTTT
TRBD1	NA	TRBV4-3	TRBJ1-3	CASSQDRQGAGGNTIYF	TGCGCCAGCAGCCAAGATCGGCAGGGGGCGGGTGGAAACACCATATATTTT
TRBD1	once	TRBV19	TRBJ1-1	CASKPEGQGPGTEAFF	TGTGCCAGTAAACCGGAGGGACAGGGGCCGGGGACTGAAGCTTTCTTT
TRBD2	once	TRBV10-1	TRBJ2-3	CASKPGLATDTQYF	TGCGCCAGCAAACCGGGACTAGCAACAGATACGCAGTATTTT
TRBD1	NA	TRBV4-2	TRBJ1-6	CASSPWRPFTGTGEPNSPLHF	TGTGCCAGCAGCCCATGGAGGCCCTTTACCGGGACAGGGGAACCGAATTCACCCCTCCACTTT
TRBD1	once	TRBV7-9	TRBJ1-1	CASSHRDREGLGAFF	TGTGCCAGCAGCCACCGGGACAGGGAGGGTCTCGGGGCTTTCTTT
NA	NA	TRBV19	TRBJ1-1	CASSRDGNTEAFF	TGTGCCAGTAGCCGGGATGGGAACACTGAAGCTTTCTTT
NA	once	TRBV3-1/TRBV3-2	TRBJ1-2	CASSQGTQGSYGYTF	TGTGCCAGCAGCCAAGGTACACAGGGATCCTATGGCTACACCTTC
NA	NA	TRBV10-3	TRBJ1-5	CAISEGGGQPQHF	TGTGCCATCAGTGAGGGGGGGGGTCAGCCCCAGCATTTT